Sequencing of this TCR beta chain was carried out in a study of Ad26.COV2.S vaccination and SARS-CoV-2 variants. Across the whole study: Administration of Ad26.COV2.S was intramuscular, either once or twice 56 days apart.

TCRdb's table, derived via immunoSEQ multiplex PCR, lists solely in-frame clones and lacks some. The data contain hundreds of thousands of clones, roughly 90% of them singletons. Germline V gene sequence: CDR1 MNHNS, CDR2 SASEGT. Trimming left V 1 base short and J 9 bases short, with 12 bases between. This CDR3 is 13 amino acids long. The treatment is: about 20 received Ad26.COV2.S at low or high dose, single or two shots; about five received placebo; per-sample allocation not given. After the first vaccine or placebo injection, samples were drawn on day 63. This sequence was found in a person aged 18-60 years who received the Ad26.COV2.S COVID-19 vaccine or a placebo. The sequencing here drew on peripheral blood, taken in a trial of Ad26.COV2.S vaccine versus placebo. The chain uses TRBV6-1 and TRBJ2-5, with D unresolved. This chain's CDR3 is CASSEDTFRAQYF. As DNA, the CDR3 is TGTGCCAGCAGTGAAGATACATTTAGAGCCCAGTACTTC.